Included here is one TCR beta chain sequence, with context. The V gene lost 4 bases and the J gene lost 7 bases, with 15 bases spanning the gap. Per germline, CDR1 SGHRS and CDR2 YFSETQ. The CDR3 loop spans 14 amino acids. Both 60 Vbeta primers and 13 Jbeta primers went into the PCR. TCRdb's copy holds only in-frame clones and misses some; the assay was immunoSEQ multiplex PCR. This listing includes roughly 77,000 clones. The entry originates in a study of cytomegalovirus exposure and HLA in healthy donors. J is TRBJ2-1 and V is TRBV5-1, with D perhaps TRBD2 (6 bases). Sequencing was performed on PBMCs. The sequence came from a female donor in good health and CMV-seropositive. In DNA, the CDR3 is TGCGCCAGCAGCCGGCCGGGACTTCCGAATGAGCAGTTCTTC. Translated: CASSRPGLPNEQFF.